Below are 3 T cell receptor beta chains sequenced from a single sample in a study of T cells expressing NK-cell markers. With the 5' RACE reads reprocessed, TCRdb shows one record per CDR3 protein and no DNA. Its clone listing holds fewer than 200,000 distinct CDR3 sequences. The specimen was blood T cells: a sorted CD56 or NKG2C T cell subset, CD4+ or CD8+ T cells, or bulk PBMC T cells (not recorded which). Source of these receptors: a woman aged 18 to 75 in good health.

The rearrangement joins TRBV18 to TRBJ2-7; TCRdb picks TRBD1, but there is no DNA to check that call. This CDR3 has 17 residues. CDR1 is KGHSH and CDR2 is LQKENI in the germline V gene. CDR3 amino acids: CASSPPGSSGGSYEQYF.

The chain uses TRBV20-1 and TRBJ1-1. The V gene's germline CDR1 is DFQATT and CDR2 SNEGSKA (reference sequence). The CDR3 length is 12 residues. CDR3 amino acids: CSAGLTNTEAFF.

The chain has TRBV5-1 and TRBJ1-1. This CDR3 has 15 amino acids. CDR1 SGHRS and CDR2 YFSETQ come from the germline V gene. The CDR3 spells CASSPDRHKNTEAFF.